These 16 T cell receptor beta chains came from one sample sequenced in a study of blood T cells in healthy people across ages. Through a sample-barcoded 5' primer and a J-beta primer mix, a second PCR was run for roughly 7 to 11 cycles. TCRdb used MiXCR to reprocess the 5' RACE reads, holding one entry per CDR3 protein. Of more than 1,400,000 distinct CDR3 sequences detected, 40% to 50% appear once; the ten largest clones hold approximately 7.9%. The source material was blood. Receptors were obtained from a woman younger than 35 in good health.

This chain uses TRBV5-1 with TRBJ2-5; 8 bases are a match to TRBD1. Judging by the DNA end, TRBJ2-7 fits better; the J call may be wrong. The CDR3 is 14 amino acids. Germline V gene sequence: CDR1 SGHRS, CDR2 YFSETQ. CDR3 DNA: TGCGCCAGCAGCTTGGGAGGACAGGGATTCGAGCAGTACTTC. It specifies CASSLGGQGFEQYF.

This sequence joins TRBV7-2 and TRBJ1-2; D is uncertain. The V and J ends lost 1 base and 3 bases respectively, with 12 bases between them. The V gene's germline CDR1 is SGHTA and CDR2 FQGNSA. The CDR3 is 15 amino acids. The CDR3 DNA follows: TGTGCCAGCAGCTTAGAGGCATCACCGGACTATGGCTACACCTTC. This translates into CASSLEASPDYGYTF.

Remarks on this clonotype: The junction does not match germline at one end; this may be a read error. The V and J genes are TRBV4-1 and TRBJ2-5; D is ambiguous. Germline V lookup: CDR1 MGHRA, CDR2 YSYEKL. The CDR3 is 14 residues long. The DNA of the CDR3 is TGCGCCAGCAGCCAAATCGTCTGGCAAGAGACCCTGTACTTC. Protein sequence: CASSQIVWQETLYF.

This clonotype has more than one count but fewer than ten. This chain joins TRBV6-6 and TRBJ2-1; 8 bases align to TRBD1. Germline CDR1 MNHNY, CDR2 SVGAGI (reference sequence). The CDR3 loop spans 14 amino acids. Unmatched junction bases numbered 5, after V lost 4 bases and J lost 6 bases. The CDR3 loop reads CASSFGQGTNEQFF. DNA of the CDR3: TGTGCCAGCAGTTTCGGACAGGGTACCAATGAGCAGTTCTTC.

DNA for the CDR3: TGTGCCAGCAGTGACAGGGGCCAGATCTATGGCTACACCTTC. It codes for CASSDRGQIYGYTF. The chain employs TRBV6-2 or TRBV6-3 and TRBJ1-2; 8 bases map to TRBD1. V gave up 5 bases and J gave up 4 bases; unmatched junction bases: 6. The germline V gene has CDR1 MNHEY and CDR2 SVGEGT. The CDR3 spans 14 residues.

The sample holds a few counts of this clonotype. The V and J genes are TRBV7-9 and TRBJ1-6; D call uncertain. Germline assignment: CDR1 SEHNR and CDR2 FQNEAQ (reference sequence). The CDR3 has 17 residues. The ends were cut back, 0 bases at V and 7 bases at J, with 16 bases in the middle. Written as DNA, the CDR3 is TGTGCCAGCAGCTTAGCCGTGGGGAGTGGGGTGAATTCACCCCTCCACTTT. Translating gives CASSLAVGSGVNSPLHF.

V gene TRBV29-1 combines with J gene TRBJ2-1; unclear D gene. In germline, CDR1 is SQVTM, CDR2 ANQGSEA. This CDR3 contains 13 residues. V lost 8 bases, J lost 8 bases, and 19 bases lay in between. The CDR3 DNA reads as TGCAGCCATAGAAGGGCTGGAATCGATGAGCAGTTCTTC. As protein: CSHRRAGIDEQFF.

This clonotype occurred a few times. The chain links TRBV5-1 to TRBJ2-7; tentatively, D is TRBD1 (6 bases). The germline CDR1 and CDR2 sequences are SGHRS and YFSETQ. The germline V and J ends were trimmed by 0 bases and 3 bases, with 13 bases remaining between them. The CDR3 length is 15 residues. CDR3 DNA sequence: TGCGCCAGCAGCTTGGGGGGGACACAGAGCTACGAGCAGTACTTC. Its translation: CASSLGGTQSYEQYF. The whole variable domain, filled in from reference TRBV5-1 and TRBJ2-7, reads KAGVTQTPRYLIKTRGQQVTLSCSPISGHRSVSWYQQTPGQGLQFLFEYFSETQRNKGNFPGRFSGRQFSNSRSEMNVSTLELGDSALYLCASSLGGTQSYEQYFGPGTRLTVT.

This clonotype was seen only a few times. The V and J genes are TRBV5-1 and TRBJ1-2; D might be TRBD1 (5 bases). Germline V CDR1 and CDR2: SGHRS, YFSETQ. The CDR3 loop spans 15 amino acids. The germline V and J ends were trimmed by 3 bases and 4 bases, with 16 bases remaining between them. CDR3 sequence: CASSSDSSISYGYTF. For the CDR3, the DNA is TGCGCCAGCAGCTCCGACAGTAGTATTAGCTATGGCTACACCTTC.

The J gene is TRBJ1-4, the V gene TRBV2, with a tentative D call TRBD1 (6 bases). The CDR3 totals 15 residues. V gave up 6 bases and J gave up 3 bases, with 14 bases separating them. In germline, CDR1 is SNHLY, CDR2 FYNNEI. The CDR3 loop reads CASRPTGSPNEKLFF. In nucleotides, the CDR3 is TGTGCCAGCAGACCAACAGGGTCACCTAATGAAAAACTGTTTTTT.

This clonotype was seen only once. The J gene is TRBJ2-5, the V gene TRBV4-1; a weak D match, TRBD2 (5 bases). With 0 bases removed from V and 2 bases from J, the gap between germline ends came to 16 bases. Germline values: CDR1 MGHRA, CDR2 YSYEKL. This CDR3 has 17 residues. For the CDR3, the DNA is TGCGCCAGCAGCCAAGATCGGGGAGCACTGGGACAAGAGACCCAGTACTTC. It yields the protein CASSQDRGALGQETQYF.

This chain connects TRBV27 to TRBJ1-5; D is perhaps TRBD1 (5 bases). Between the trimmed V and J ends, which lost 10 bases and 5 bases, there was a span of 15 bases. Germline assignment: CDR1 MNHEY and CDR2 SMNVEV (reference sequence). The CDR3 consists of 13 residues. The CDR3 protein is CATSRGVYQPQHF. CDR3 DNA: TGTGCCACCTCTCGAGGGGTTTATCAGCCCCAGCATTTT.

The V gene is TRBV4-2, the J gene TRBJ2-5; 8 bases line up with TRBD2. This CDR3 spans 16 amino acids. The junction had 12 bases not matched to a gene; V was cut back by 4 bases and J by 5 bases. CDR1 and CDR2 (germline): LGHNA, YNFKEQ. CDR3 in DNA: TGTGCCAGCAGCCCCAGTACTAGCGGATCTGATGAGACCCAGTACTTC. This codes for CASSPSTSGSDETQYF.

This sequence joins TRBV27 and TRBJ2-1; tentative D call: TRBD2 (6 bases). The V end was cut by 5 bases, the J end by 4 bases, with 12 bases between. Germline CDR1 and CDR2: MNHEY and SMNVEV (reference sequence). CDR3 size: 14 residues. The chain's CDR3 is CASSVGDLYNEQFF. The DNA of the CDR3 is TGTGCCAGCAGTGTAGGGGACTTATACAATGAGCAGTTCTTC.

This clonotype was picked up a small number of times. V and J are TRBV20-1 and TRBJ1-2; D remains ambiguous. The CDR3 contains 16 residues. V was cut by 6 bases and J by 7 bases, with 27 bases left in between. Germline CDR1 DFQATT, CDR2 SNEGSKA (reference sequence). Written as DNA, the CDR3 is TGCAGTGCCCGGGATCCTGAGGCCGGATCTGGCGCTGGCTACACCTTC. It is translated as CSARDPEAGSGAGYTF.

This chain joins TRBV13 and TRBJ1-6; 7 bases line up with TRBD1. The CDR3 sequence is 17 residues long. Germline V gene lookup returns CDR1 PRHDT and CDR2 FYEKMQ (reference sequence). After removal of 3 bases from V and 0 bases from J, the junction contained 5 bases not matched to a gene. Written as DNA, the CDR3 is TGTGCCAGCAGCTTCAACAGGGGAGGCTCCTATAATTCACCCCTCCACTTT. It encodes CASSFNRGGSYNSPLHF.